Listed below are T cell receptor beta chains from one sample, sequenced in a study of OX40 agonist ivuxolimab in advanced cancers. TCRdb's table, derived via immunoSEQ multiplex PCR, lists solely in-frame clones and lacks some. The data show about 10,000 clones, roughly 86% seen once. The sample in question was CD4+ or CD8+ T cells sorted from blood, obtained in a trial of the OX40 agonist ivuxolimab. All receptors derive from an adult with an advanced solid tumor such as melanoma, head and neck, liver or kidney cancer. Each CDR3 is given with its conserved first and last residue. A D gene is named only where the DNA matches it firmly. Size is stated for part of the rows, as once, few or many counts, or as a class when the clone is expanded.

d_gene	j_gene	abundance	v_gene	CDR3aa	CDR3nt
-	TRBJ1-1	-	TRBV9	CASSALNTEAFF	TGTGCCAGCAGCGCCTTGAACACTGAAGCTTTCTTT
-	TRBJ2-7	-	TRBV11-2	CASSQGPGTQASEQYF	TGTGCCAGCAGCCAAGGCCCCGGGACCCAGGCCTCCGAGCAGTACTTC
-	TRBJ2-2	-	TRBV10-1	CASSEGSNTGELFF	TGCGCCAGCAGTGAGGGATCGAACACCGGGGAGCTGTTTTTT
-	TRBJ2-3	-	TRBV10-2	CASSEYRARTDTQYF	TGCGCCAGCAGTGAGTACAGGGCGAGAACAGATACGCAGTATTTT
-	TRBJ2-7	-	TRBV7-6	CASSSPPGGGLDEQYF	TGTGCCAGCAGCTCGCCCCCAGGGGGGGGCCTGGACGAGCAGTACTTC
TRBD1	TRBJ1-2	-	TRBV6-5	CASRTDRAPWGYTF	TGTGCCAGCAGGACCGACAGGGCCCCCTGGGGCTACACCTTC
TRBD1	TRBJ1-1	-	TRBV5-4	CASSPGQGAWNTEAFF	TGTGCCAGCAGCCCCGGCCAGGGGGCGTGGAACACTGAAGCTTTCTTT
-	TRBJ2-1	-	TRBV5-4	CASSLELRSGGGNEQFF	TGTGCCAGCAGCTTGGAATTAAGGTCAGGAGGCGGGAATGAGCAGTTCTTC
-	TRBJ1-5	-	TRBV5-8	CASSPGGPYSNQPQHF	TGTGCCAGCAGCCCTGGCGGGCCGTATAGCAATCAGCCCCAGCATTTT
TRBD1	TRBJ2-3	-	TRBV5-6	CASNRGAVVADTQYF	TGTGCCAGCAACAGGGGGGCGGTAGTGGCAGATACGCAGTATTTT
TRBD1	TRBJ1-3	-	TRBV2	CASSGGRGLGNTIYF	TGTGCCAGCAGCGGAGGCAGGGGGCTTGGAAACACCATATATTTT
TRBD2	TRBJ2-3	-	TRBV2	CASSELAGGPSTDTQYF	TGTGCCAGCAGTGAACTAGCGGGGGGTCCTAGCACAGATACGCAGTATTTT
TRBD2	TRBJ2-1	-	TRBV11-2	CASSPFVVGGNEQFF	TGTGCCAGCAGCCCCTTCGTTGTCGGGGGGAATGAGCAGTTCTTC
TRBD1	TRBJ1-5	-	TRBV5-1	CASSSGTGGNQPQHF	TGCGCCAGCAGTTCCGGGACAGGGGGCAATCAGCCCCAGCATTTT
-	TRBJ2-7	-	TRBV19	CASSISGRVYEQYF	TGTGCCAGTAGTATAAGCGGCAGGGTTTACGAGCAGTACTTC
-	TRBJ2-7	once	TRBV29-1	CSVEGLRPPGEGEQYF	TGCAGCGTTGAAGGTTTAAGGCCACCCGGTGAGGGCGAGCAGTACTTC
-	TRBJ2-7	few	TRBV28	CASSFAPPGSYEQYF	TGTGCCAGCAGCTTTGCCCCCCCGGGCTCCTACGAGCAGTACTTC
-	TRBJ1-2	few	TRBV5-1	CASSSGAGDGYTF	TGCGCCAGCAGCTCCGGGGCCGGGGATGGCTACACCTTC
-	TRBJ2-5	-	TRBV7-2	CASSLARGPATQYF	TGTGCCAGCAGCTTAGCGCGGGGGCCGGCGACCCAGTACTTC
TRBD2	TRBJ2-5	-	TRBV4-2	CASSQEASGGAGETQYF	TGTGCCAGCAGCCAAGAAGCTAGCGGGGGGGCCGGGGAGACCCAGTACTTC
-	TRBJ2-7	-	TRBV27	CASSLDRLSSYEQYF	TGTGCCAGCAGTTTGGACAGATTAAGCTCCTACGAGCAGTACTTC
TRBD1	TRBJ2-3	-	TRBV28	CASTTDRGPDTQYF	TGTGCCAGCACCACGGACAGGGGGCCAGATACGCAGTATTTT
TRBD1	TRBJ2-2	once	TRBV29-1	CSVDRGQGTGELFF	TGCAGCGTGGACAGGGGGCAAGGCACCGGGGAGCTGTTTTTT
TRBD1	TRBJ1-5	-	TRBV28	CASSSLSGTGQQPQHF	TGTGCCAGCAGTTCCCTATCCGGGACAGGGCAACAGCCCCAGCATTTT
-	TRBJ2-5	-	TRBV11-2	CASSPRTDLRYF	TGTGCCAGCAGCCCCCGGACAGATCTTAGGTACTTC
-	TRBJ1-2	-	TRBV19	CASRTRTMGYGYTF	TGTGCCAGTAGGACTCGGACAATGGGCTATGGCTACACCTTC
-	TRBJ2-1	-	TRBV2	CASSEGRQAYNEQFF	TGTGCCAGCAGTGAAGGACGACAAGCCTACAATGAGCAGTTCTTC
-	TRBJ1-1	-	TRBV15	CATSRDVVYGGTEAFF	TGTGCCACCAGCAGAGATGTGGTCTATGGGGGCACTGAAGCTTTCTTT
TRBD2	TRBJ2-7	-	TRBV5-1	CASSLFTSGNAYEQYF	TGCGCCAGCAGCTTGTTTACTAGCGGGAACGCCTACGAGCAGTACTTC
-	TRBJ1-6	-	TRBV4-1	CASSQDRKEPFNSPLHF	TGCGCCAGCAGCCAGGATAGAAAGGAGCCGTTTAATTCACCCCTCCACTTT
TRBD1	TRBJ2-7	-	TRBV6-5	CASGGQGAWEQYF	TGTGCCAGCGGGGGACAGGGGGCCTGGGAGCAGTACTTC
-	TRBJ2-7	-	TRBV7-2	CASSFLGTHYEQYF	TGTGCCAGCAGCTTCCTCGGGACCCACTACGAGCAGTACTTC
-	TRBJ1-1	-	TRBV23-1	CASSLKVRPTRGTEAFF	TGCGCCAGCAGTCTCAAAGTCAGGCCCACCCGAGGCACTGAAGCTTTCTTT
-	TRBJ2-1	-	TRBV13	CANSLVNGNEQFF	TGCGCCAACAGCTTAGTTAACGGGAATGAGCAGTTCTTC
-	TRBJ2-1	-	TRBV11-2	CASSLGRNNEQFF	TGTGCCAGCAGCTTAGGCCGGAACAATGAGCAGTTCTTC
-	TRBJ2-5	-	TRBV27	CATEPPRREQQETQYF	TGTGCCACCGAACCCCCGCGCAGGGAACAACAAGAGACCCAGTACTTC
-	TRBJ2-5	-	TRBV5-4	CASSLVGSETQYF	TGTGCCAGCAGCTTGGTTGGGTCGGAGACCCAGTACTTC
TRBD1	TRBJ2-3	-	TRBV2	CASSEWTGRDTQYF	TGTGCCAGCAGTGAGTGGACAGGGAGAGATACGCAGTATTTT
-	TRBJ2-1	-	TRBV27	CASSLFGNEQFF	TGTGCCAGCAGTTTATTTGGCAATGAGCAGTTCTTC
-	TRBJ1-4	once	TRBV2	CASSDLIFTPTNEKLFF	TGTGCCAGCAGTGACTTAATATTTACCCCAACTAATGAAAAACTGTTTTTT
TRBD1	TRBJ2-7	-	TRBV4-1	CASSLDRALDEQYF	TGCGCCAGCAGCCTCGACAGGGCCCTCGACGAGCAGTACTTC
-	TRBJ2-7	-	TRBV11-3	CASSLNAVYEQYF	TGTGCCAGCAGCCTAAATGCGGTCTACGAGCAGTACTTC
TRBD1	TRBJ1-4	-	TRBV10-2	CASSPGGRGATVEKLFF	TGCGCCAGCAGCCCAGGGGGGCGTGGAGCAACCGTGGAAAAACTGTTTTTT
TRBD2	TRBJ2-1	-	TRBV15	CATSPMNGPHGRVNEQFF	TGTGCCACCAGCCCTATGAACGGTCCCCACGGGAGGGTAAATGAGCAGTTCTTC
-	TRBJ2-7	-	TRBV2	CASSATVEYEQYF	TGTGCCAGCAGTGCGACAGTAGAGTACGAGCAGTACTTC
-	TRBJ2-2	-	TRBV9	CASSSVWSAGTGELFF	TGTGCCAGCAGCTCCGTCTGGTCGGCGGGCACCGGGGAGCTGTTTTTT
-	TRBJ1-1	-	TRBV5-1	CASSLTGLNTEAFF	TGCGCCAGCAGCTTGACAGGGCTGAACACTGAAGCTTTCTTT
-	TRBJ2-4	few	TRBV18	CASSPSDLGNIQYF	TGTGCCAGCTCACCGTCGGACCTGGGGAACATTCAGTACTTC
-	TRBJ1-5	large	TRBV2	CASRVSYSNQPQHF	TGTGCCAGCAGGGTCTCTTATAGCAATCAGCCCCAGCATTTT
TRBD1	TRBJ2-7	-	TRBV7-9	CASSHGQGVPEQYF	TGTGCCAGCAGCCACGGACAGGGGGTCCCCGAGCAGTACTTC
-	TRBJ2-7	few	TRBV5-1	CASSWTKSYEQYF	TGCGCCAGCAGCTGGACTAAATCCTACGAGCAGTACTTC
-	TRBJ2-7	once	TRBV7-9	CASSLGTYEQYF	TGTGCCAGCAGCTTAGGTACCTACGAGCAGTACTTC
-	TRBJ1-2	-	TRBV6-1	CASSEGKGPNYGYTF	TGTGCCAGCAGTGAAGGGAAGGGGCCGAACTATGGCTACACCTTC